This is a list of T cell receptor beta chains from one sample in a study of T cells after somatic rescue of genetic block. TCRdb's table, derived via immunoSEQ multiplex PCR, lists solely in-frame clones and lacks some. The table lists about 72,000 clones, roughly 93% of them singletons, with roughly 2.8% in the top ten. The sample taken for sequencing was peripheral blood mononuclear cells (PBMCs). The receptors originated from a man younger than 40. CDR3s include the opening cysteine and the closing phenylalanine or tryptophan. The order of the fields is J gene, clone size, V gene, CDR3 length, D gene, CDR3 DNA, CDR3 protein. A D gene is named only where the DNA matches it firmly. Clone size is shown for a subset of rows, as once, few, many or a class of expanded clone.

J gene: TRBJ2-1; clone size: -; V gene: TRBV28; CDR3 length: 13; D gene: -; CDR3 DNA: TGTGCCAGCAGTTTTGGCCAATACAATGAGCAGTTCTTC; CDR3 protein: CASSFGQYNEQFF
J gene: TRBJ2-2; clone size: -; V gene: TRBV5-1; CDR3 length: 16; D gene: TRBD2; CDR3 DNA: TGCGCCAGCAGCTTCGAGACTAGCGGGATGCCCGGGGAGCTGTTTTTT; CDR3 protein: CASSFETSGMPGELFF
J gene: TRBJ1-1; clone size: -; V gene: TRBV6-5; CDR3 length: 15; D gene: -; CDR3 DNA: TGTGCCAGCAGTTACTTTTCCGACTTGAACACTGAAGCTTTCTTT; CDR3 protein: CASSYFSDLNTEAFF
J gene: TRBJ2-1; clone size: -; V gene: TRBV7-8; CDR3 length: 14; D gene: TRBD2; CDR3 DNA: TGTGCCAGCAGCTTTCCGCGGGAGGGGGATGAGCAGTTCTTC; CDR3 protein: CASSFPREGDEQFF
J gene: TRBJ2-1; clone size: once; V gene: TRBV9; CDR3 length: 12; D gene: -; CDR3 DNA: TGTGCCAGCACCTTAGGGGGAAATGAGCAGTTCTTC; CDR3 protein: CASTLGGNEQFF
J gene: TRBJ1-1; clone size: -; V gene: TRBV7-2; CDR3 length: 13; D gene: -; CDR3 DNA: TGTGCCAGCAGCTTTCTGGTGAACACTGAAGCTTTCTTT; CDR3 protein: CASSFLVNTEAFF
J gene: TRBJ2-3; clone size: -; V gene: TRBV9; CDR3 length: 14; D gene: -; CDR3 DNA: TGTGCCAGCAGCGTAGGGGTCAGAACAGATACGCAGTATTTT; CDR3 protein: CASSVGVRTDTQYF
J gene: TRBJ2-6; clone size: -; V gene: TRBV19; CDR3 length: 16; D gene: -; CDR3 DNA: TGTGCCAGTAGTATAGGGGGCAGGGCTGGGGCCAACGTCCTGACTTTC; CDR3 protein: CASSIGGRAGANVLTF
J gene: TRBJ2-3; clone size: once; V gene: TRBV5-4; CDR3 length: 15; D gene: TRBD2; CDR3 DNA: TGTGCCAGCAGGGCCACTAGCGGGAGCACAGATACGCAGTATTTT; CDR3 protein: CASRATSGSTDTQYF
J gene: TRBJ2-7; clone size: -; V gene: TRBV27; CDR3 length: 14; D gene: -; CDR3 DNA: TGTGCCAGCAGTTCAATCAGCAGCTCCTACGGGCAGTACTTC; CDR3 protein: CASSSISSSYGQYF
J gene: TRBJ1-2; clone size: -; V gene: TRBV28; CDR3 length: 14; D gene: TRBD1; CDR3 DNA: TGTGCCAGCAGTTTCCCGGACAGGAACTATGGCTACACCTTC; CDR3 protein: CASSFPDRNYGYTF
J gene: TRBJ2-1; clone size: -; V gene: TRBV7-9; CDR3 length: 17; D gene: -; CDR3 DNA: TGTGCCAGCAGCCACCAGCCGCGCGGCGCGAGGGGCAATGAGCAGTTCTTC; CDR3 protein: CASSHQPRGARGNEQFF
J gene: TRBJ2-1; clone size: once; V gene: TRBV28; CDR3 length: 15; D gene: TRBD1; CDR3 DNA: TGTGCCATCCTTGAGGGGAGACAGGGGAACAATGAGCAGTTCTTC; CDR3 protein: CAILEGRQGNNEQFF
J gene: TRBJ1-5; clone size: -; V gene: TRBV4-3; CDR3 length: 16; D gene: -; CDR3 DNA: TGCGCCAGCAGCCAAGATCGGGGATTTAGCAATCAGCCCCAGCATTTT; CDR3 protein: CASSQDRGFSNQPQHF
J gene: TRBJ1-1; clone size: -; V gene: TRBV6-6; CDR3 length: 14; D gene: TRBD1; CDR3 DNA: TGTGCCAGCAGAGGGAGGACAGGGCAAACTGAAGCTTTCTTT; CDR3 protein: CASRGRTGQTEAFF
J gene: TRBJ2-7; clone size: -; V gene: TRBV6-5; CDR3 length: 12; D gene: -; CDR3 DNA: TGTGCCAGCAGTCCCCAGGGACGGGAGCAGTACTTC; CDR3 protein: CASSPQGREQYF
J gene: TRBJ2-1; clone size: -; V gene: TRBV7-6; CDR3 length: 12; D gene: -; CDR3 DNA: TGTGCCAGCAGCTTAGAGGGTAATGAGCAGTTCTTC; CDR3 protein: CASSLEGNEQFF
J gene: TRBJ1-1; clone size: -; V gene: TRBV19; CDR3 length: 15; D gene: TRBD1; CDR3 DNA: TGTGCCAGTAGTATCCCGGGACAGCAGAACACTGAAGCTTTCTTT; CDR3 protein: CASSIPGQQNTEAFF
J gene: TRBJ2-7; clone size: -; V gene: TRBV13; CDR3 length: 14; D gene: -; CDR3 DNA: TGTGCCAGCAGCCCCCCGGGAGACTCCTACGAGCAGTACTTC; CDR3 protein: CASSPPGDSYEQYF
J gene: TRBJ1-5; clone size: -; V gene: TRBV6-5; CDR3 length: 15; D gene: -; CDR3 DNA: TGTGCCAGCGCCCAGGACAGAGGGGGCAATCAGCCCCAGCATTTT; CDR3 protein: CASAQDRGGNQPQHF
J gene: TRBJ2-1; clone size: once; V gene: TRBV23-1; CDR3 length: 15; D gene: TRBD2; CDR3 DNA: TGCGCCAGCAGTCACACTAGCGGGAGGGACAATGAGCAGTTCTTC; CDR3 protein: CASSHTSGRDNEQFF
J gene: TRBJ1-1; clone size: -; V gene: TRBV19; CDR3 length: 14; D gene: -; CDR3 DNA: TGTGCCAGTAGTATCGGCGTCAGGGTTACTGAAGCTTTCTTT; CDR3 protein: CASSIGVRVTEAFF
J gene: TRBJ2-3; clone size: -; V gene: TRBV6-1; CDR3 length: 12; D gene: -; CDR3 DNA: TGTGCCAGCAGTCCCGAGATGGATACGCAGTATTTT; CDR3 protein: CASSPEMDTQYF
J gene: TRBJ2-5; clone size: -; V gene: TRBV2; CDR3 length: 12; D gene: -; CDR3 DNA: TGTGCCAGCAGGGAACAGGGTGAGACCCAGTACTTC; CDR3 protein: CASREQGETQYF
J gene: TRBJ1-1; clone size: -; V gene: TRBV7-2; CDR3 length: 16; D gene: TRBD1; CDR3 DNA: TGTGCCAGCAGCTCCAGGGACAGGGGAATCGGTCCTGAAGCTTTCTTT; CDR3 protein: CASSSRDRGIGPEAFF
J gene: TRBJ2-7; clone size: -; V gene: TRBV7-2; CDR3 length: 13; D gene: TRBD1; CDR3 DNA: TGTGCCAGCAGCCGGGACAGGGTCTACGAGCAGTACTTC; CDR3 protein: CASSRDRVYEQYF
J gene: TRBJ1-6; clone size: -; V gene: TRBV5-5; CDR3 length: 15; D gene: -; CDR3 DNA: TGTGCCAGCAGCTTGGTTTTCGGGGGGGGTTCACCCCTCCACTTT; CDR3 protein: CASSLVFGGGSPLHF
J gene: TRBJ1-3; clone size: -; V gene: TRBV5-5; CDR3 length: 15; D gene: -; CDR3 DNA: TGTGCCAGCAGCCCGCCGACAGTAGCCAGAAACACCATATATTTT; CDR3 protein: CASSPPTVARNTIYF
J gene: TRBJ1-1; clone size: -; V gene: TRBV19; CDR3 length: 14; D gene: -; CDR3 DNA: TGTGCCAGCTTAAACCCCAACGGCCACACTGAAGCTTTCTTT; CDR3 protein: CASLNPNGHTEAFF
J gene: TRBJ2-4; clone size: -; V gene: TRBV28; CDR3 length: 16; D gene: -; CDR3 DNA: TGTGCCAGCAGTTTAAGACAGAACCTAGCCAAAAACATTCAGTACTTC; CDR3 protein: CASSLRQNLAKNIQYF
J gene: TRBJ1-4; clone size: -; V gene: TRBV14; CDR3 length: 15; D gene: TRBD1; CDR3 DNA: TGTGCCAGCAGCCAAGCGACAGGGGCGCCTGAAAAACTGTTTTTT; CDR3 protein: CASSQATGAPEKLFF
J gene: TRBJ1-2; clone size: -; V gene: TRBV10-3; CDR3 length: 15; D gene: TRBD1; CDR3 DNA: TGTGCCATCCGACCGGACAGGAAAGCTAACTATGGCTACACCTTC; CDR3 protein: CAIRPDRKANYGYTF
J gene: TRBJ2-7; clone size: -; V gene: TRBV7-9; CDR3 length: 13; D gene: -; CDR3 DNA: TGTGCCAGCAGCGGTCGGGGCTCCTACGAGCAGTACTTC; CDR3 protein: CASSGRGSYEQYF
J gene: TRBJ2-7; clone size: -; V gene: TRBV10-1; CDR3 length: 15; D gene: -; CDR3 DNA: TGCGCCAGCAGTGGAAACAGGGCCGGGGTCGACGAGCAGTACTTC; CDR3 protein: CASSGNRAGVDEQYF
J gene: TRBJ1-6; clone size: -; V gene: TRBV5-1; CDR3 length: 14; D gene: TRBD1; CDR3 DNA: TGCGCCAGCAGCTCGGGACAGGTTGGTTCACCCCTCCACTTT; CDR3 protein: CASSSGQVGSPLHF
J gene: TRBJ2-1; clone size: -; V gene: TRBV29-1; CDR3 length: 14; D gene: TRBD1; CDR3 DNA: TGCAGCGTTGAAGCACAGGGGGCGAACAATGAGCAGTTCTTC; CDR3 protein: CSVEAQGANNEQFF
J gene: TRBJ2-7; clone size: -; V gene: TRBV30; CDR3 length: 17; D gene: -; CDR3 DNA: TGTGCCTGGAGTGACAGGGTGTTTGGACGGTTCTCCTACGAGCAGTACTTC; CDR3 protein: CAWSDRVFGRFSYEQYF
J gene: TRBJ2-5; clone size: -; V gene: TRBV7-3; CDR3 length: 13; D gene: -; CDR3 DNA: TGTGCCAGCAGCTTGACTAGGGAAGAGACCCAGTACTTC; CDR3 protein: CASSLTREETQYF
J gene: TRBJ2-7; clone size: -; V gene: TRBV2; CDR3 length: 18; D gene: -; CDR3 DNA: TGTGCCAGCAGCCTACGGGGCGGAACACGAGAACTACCCTACGAGCAGTACTTC; CDR3 protein: CASSLRGGTRELPYEQYF
J gene: TRBJ2-7; clone size: -; V gene: TRBV29-1; CDR3 length: 14; D gene: -; CDR3 DNA: TGCAGCGTTGAAACGGGATCCGGGGTCCACGAGCAGTACTTC; CDR3 protein: CSVETGSGVHEQYF